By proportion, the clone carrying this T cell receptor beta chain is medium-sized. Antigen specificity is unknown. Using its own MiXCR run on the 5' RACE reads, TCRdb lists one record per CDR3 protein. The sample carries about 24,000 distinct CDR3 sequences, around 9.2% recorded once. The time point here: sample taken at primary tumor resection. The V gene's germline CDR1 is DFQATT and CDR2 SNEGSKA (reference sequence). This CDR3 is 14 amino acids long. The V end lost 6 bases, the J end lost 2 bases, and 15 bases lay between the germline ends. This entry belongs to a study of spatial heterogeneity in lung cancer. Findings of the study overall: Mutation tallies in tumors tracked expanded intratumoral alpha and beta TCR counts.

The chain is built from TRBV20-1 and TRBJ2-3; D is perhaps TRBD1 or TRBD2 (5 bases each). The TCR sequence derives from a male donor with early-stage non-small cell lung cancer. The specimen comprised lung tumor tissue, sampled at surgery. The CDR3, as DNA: TGCAGTGCCTACGGGACCCAAGACACAGATACGCAGTATTTT. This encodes CSAYGTQDTDTQYF.